This TCR beta chain was identified in a study of blood T cell repertoires in COVID-19. The assay was immunoSEQ multiplex PCR, and TCRdb's table has in-frame clones only and misses some. The table has about 150,000 clones, 85% to 90% seen once. The germline V gene encodes CDR1 MNHNS and CDR2 SASEGT. Deletions cut 3 bases from V and 7 bases from J, with 13 bases between. There are 14 residues in the CDR3. Sample: peripheral blood. The chain employs TRBV6-1 and TRBJ1-5; D gene unclear. This receptor was obtained from a man between 50 and 59 years old with active COVID-19. The DNA for the CDR3 is TGTGCCAGCAGTGACGTAGGAGGAGGCCAGCCCCAGCATTTT. This encodes CASSDVGGGQPQHF.